What follows are 13 T cell receptor beta chains derived from one specimen sequenced in a study of early T cells in non-severe SARS-CoV-2 infection. TCRdb recomputed calls from the 5' RACE reads with MiXCR, one row per CDR3 protein. The sample holds about 92,000 distinct CDR3 sequences, 12% to 15% seen once. Material for sequencing was whole blood. These receptors originate from an adult who was a healthcare worker with PCR-confirmed SARS-CoV-2 infection or an uninfected control (not recorded which).

This clonotype was detected a few times. The chain is built from TRBV29-1 and TRBJ2-7; D might be TRBD1 (5 bases). Germline V lookup: CDR1 SQVTM, CDR2 ANQGSEA. The CDR3 length is 13 residues. The V and J ends lost 5 bases and 3 bases respectively, with 14 bases between them. CDR3 nucleotide sequence: TGCAGCGTTTCTATAACAGACAGCTACGAGCAGTACTTC. Amino acid sequence: CSVSITDSYEQYF.

This clonotype has ten or more counts. The gene calls are TRBV6-5 and TRBJ2-2; the D call may be TRBD1 or TRBD2 (5 bases each). Per germline, CDR1 MNHEY and CDR2 SVGAGI. V lost 3 bases and J 3 bases, leaving 8 bases between the germline ends. The CDR3 consists of 14 residues. The chain's CDR3 is CASSYRGDTGELFF. The CDR3 nucleotides read TGTGCCAGCAGTTATAGAGGGGACACCGGGGAGCTGTTTTTT.

This clonotype was detected many times. The chain links TRBV19 to TRBJ2-7; D unresolved. V was shortened by 8 bases and J by 4 bases, with 12 bases between the two germline ends. Per germline, CDR1 LNHDA and CDR2 SQIVND (reference sequence). The CDR3 is made up of 12 amino acids. CDR3 sequence: CASSTGPYEQYF. The CDR3, as DNA: TGTGCCAGTTCTACCGGACCTTACGAGCAGTACTTC.

V usage is TRBV2 and J usage is TRBJ2-3, with D possibly matching TRBD2 (5 bases). Germline V gene data show CDR1 as SNHLY and CDR2 as FYNNEI. V was clipped by 6 bases and J by 0 bases, with 10 bases between them. The CDR3 covers 14 residues. CDR3 region: CASRLASSTDTQYF. Written as DNA, the CDR3 is TGTGCCAGCAGATTGGCTAGCAGCACAGATACGCAGTATTTT.

This clonotype showed up just a few times. This sequence joins TRBV20-1 and TRBJ2-1; 8 bases line up with TRBD1. The length of the CDR3 is 17 residues. The trim removed 2 bases at V and 0 bases at J, leaving 9 bases unmatched. Looked up from germline, CDR1 is DFQATT and CDR2 is SNEGSKA (reference sequence). The DNA for the CDR3 is TGCAGTGCTAGACACCGGGACAGGTTCTTCTCCTACAATGAGCAGTTCTTC. Encoded protein: CSARHRDRFFSYNEQFF.

This clonotype showed up many times. For the CDR3, the DNA is TGTGCCAGCAGCTACAGGGGAAGCTTACAGAATGAGCAGTTCTTC. Translated: CASSYRGSLQNEQFF. The chain carries TRBV7-6 and TRBJ2-1; the match to TRBD1 covers 7 bases. The CDR3 covers 15 residues. The germline CDR1 and CDR2 sequences are SGHVS and FNYEAQ. J was trimmed by 7 bases and V by 4 bases; bases with no gene match: 10.

This clonotype was counted only a few times. The rearrangement uses TRBV7-2 and TRBJ1-2; 7 bases map to TRBD1. Germline assignment: CDR1 SGHTA and CDR2 FQGNSA. V shed 1 base and J 4 bases; nucleotides not matched to a gene: 12. This CDR3 is 17 amino acids long. DNA of the CDR3: TGTGCCAGCAGCTTAGACCCCTTTCGACAGGGAATCTATGGCTACACCTTC. The encoded protein is CASSLDPFRQGIYGYTF. Drawing the rest from reference TRBV7-2 and TRBJ1-2, the complete variable domain is GAGVSQSPSNKVTEKGKDVELRCDPISGHTALYWYRQSLGQGLEFLIYFQGNSAPDKSGLPSDRFSAERTGGSVSTLTIQRTQQEDSAVYLCASSLDPFRQGIYGYTFGSGTRLTVV.

The rearrangement uses TRBV7-3 and TRBJ1-2; D call uncertain. The CDR3 has 14 amino acids. The V gene's germline CDR1 is SGHTA and CDR2 FQGTGA. Trimming shortened V by 5 bases and J by 5 bases, and 15 bases separated the two germline ends. As DNA, the CDR3 is TGTGCCAGCAGCCAAGGAGGGCAGCCTTATGGCTACACCTTC. Translation: CASSQGGQPYGYTF.

The chain employs TRBV7-2 and TRBJ2-3, with TRBD2 identical over 10 bases. The germline CDR1 and CDR2 sequences are SGHTA and FQGNSA. The CDR3 is 16 amino acids. V lost 5 bases, J lost 3 bases, and 8 bases stayed unmatched. DNA of the CDR3: TGTGCCAGCAGCCGTGAAGCGGGGGGGCTAACAGATACGCAGTATTTT. Encoded protein: CASSREAGGLTDTQYF.

The count of this clonotype is one. The rearrangement links TRBV9 to TRBJ2-7; perhaps D is TRBD1 or TRBD2 (5 bases each). Germline values: CDR1 SGDLS, CDR2 YYNGEE. Trimming pared 0 bases from V and 6 bases from J, leaving 16 bases between. CDR3 size: 15 residues. CDR3 amino acids: CASSVEPGLGGEQYF. The CDR3 region has the DNA TGTGCCAGCAGCGTAGAACCAGGGCTAGGAGGCGAGCAGTACTTC. Full variable domain (outside the CDR3, taken from reference TRBV9 and TRBJ2-7): DSGVTQTPKHLITATGQRVTLRCSPRSGDLSVYWYQQSLDQGLQFLIQYYNGEERAKGNILERFSAQQFPDLHSELNLSSLELGDSALYFCASSVEPGLGGEQYFGPGTRLTVT.

The J gene is TRBJ2-7, the V gene TRBV20-1; the match to TRBD2 covers 11 bases. Germline-derived CDR1 and CDR2 are DFQATT and SNEGSKA (reference sequence). The V and J ends lost 0 bases and 4 bases, in that order; junction bases with no gene match: 5. The CDR3 is 15 residues long. The CDR3 spells CSARDQTSGVYEQYF. The CDR3 DNA reads as TGCAGTGCTAGAGATCAGACTAGCGGGGTGTACGAGCAGTACTTC.

This clonotype was observed at least ten times. The chain has TRBV11-2 and TRBJ2-5; 9 bases fit TRBD2. Per germline, CDR1 SGHAT and CDR2 FQNNGV. V dropped 5 bases and J dropped 1; count of bases not matched to a gene: 2. The CDR3 is made up of 14 amino acids. Written as DNA, the CDR3 is TGTGCCAGCAGCCGCGGGGGGGGCCAAGAGACCCAGTACTTC. Translation gives CASSRGGGQETQYF.

To note about this clonotype: An end of the junction differs from the germline gene, which may be a read error. The V and J genes are TRBV6-5 and TRBJ1-2; possibly TRBD1 for D (5 bases). The CDR3 has 12 residues. Germline loops: CDR1 MNHEY, CDR2 SVGAGI. The DNA for the CDR3 is TGTGCCAGCAGCCCCCCTAGGGGTTTCGCCATGTTC. It is translated as CASSPPRGFAMF.